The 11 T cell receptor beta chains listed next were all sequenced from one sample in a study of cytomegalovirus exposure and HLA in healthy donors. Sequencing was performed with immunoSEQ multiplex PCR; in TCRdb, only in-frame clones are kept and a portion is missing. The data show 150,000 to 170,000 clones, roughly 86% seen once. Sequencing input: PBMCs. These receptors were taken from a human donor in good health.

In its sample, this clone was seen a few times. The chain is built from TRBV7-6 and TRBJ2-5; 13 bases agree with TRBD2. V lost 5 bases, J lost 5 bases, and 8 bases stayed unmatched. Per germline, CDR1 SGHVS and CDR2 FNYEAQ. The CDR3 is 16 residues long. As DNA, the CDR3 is TGTGCCAGCAGCCAAACTAGCGGGGGGGAGGGGGAGACCCAGTACTTC. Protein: CASSQTSGGEGETQYF.

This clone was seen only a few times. For the CDR3, the DNA is TGTGCCTGGAGTGACAGCTCCTACGAGCAGTACTTC. Its translation: CAWSDSSYEQYF. The rearrangement links TRBV30 to TRBJ2-7; D remains unclear. This CDR3 has 12 amino acids. Germline V CDR1 and CDR2: GTSNPN, SVGIG (reference sequence). Trimming took off 1 base at V and 0 bases at J, with 4 bases between the two ends.

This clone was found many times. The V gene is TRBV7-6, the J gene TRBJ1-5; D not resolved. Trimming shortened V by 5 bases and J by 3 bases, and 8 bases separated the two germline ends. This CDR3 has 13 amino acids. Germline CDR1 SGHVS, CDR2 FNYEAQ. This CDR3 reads CASSRDINQPQHF. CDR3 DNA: TGTGCCAGCAGCCGAGATATCAATCAGCCCCAGCATTTT.

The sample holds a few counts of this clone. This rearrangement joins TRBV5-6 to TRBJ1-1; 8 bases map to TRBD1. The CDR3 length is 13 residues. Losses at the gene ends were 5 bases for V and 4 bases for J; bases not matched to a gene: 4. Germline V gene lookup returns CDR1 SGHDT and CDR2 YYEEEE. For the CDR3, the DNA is TGTGCCAGCAGGTATGACAGGGGCACTGAAGCTTTCTTT. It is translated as CASRYDRGTEAFF.

The CDR3, as DNA: TGTGCCAGCAGCTTAGCGGGGGGTGAGCAGTTCTTC. It yields the protein CASSLAGGEQFF. The rearrangement links TRBV11-2 to TRBJ2-1, with 7 bases fitting TRBD2. Germline V gene data show CDR1 as SGHAT and CDR2 as FQNNGV. The CDR3 runs 12 residues. J gave up 9 bases and V 1 base, and 0 bases lay outside the gene matches.

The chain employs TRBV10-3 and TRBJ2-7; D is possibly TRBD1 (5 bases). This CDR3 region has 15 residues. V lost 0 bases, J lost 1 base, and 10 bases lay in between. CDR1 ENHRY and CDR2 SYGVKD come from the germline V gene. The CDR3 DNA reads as TGTGCCATCAGTGAGTCCGGCCCAGGGTCCTACGAGCAGTACTTC. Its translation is CAISESGPGSYEQYF.

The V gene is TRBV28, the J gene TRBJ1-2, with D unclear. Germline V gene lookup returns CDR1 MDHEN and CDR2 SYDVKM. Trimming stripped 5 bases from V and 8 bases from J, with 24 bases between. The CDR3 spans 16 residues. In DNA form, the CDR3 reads TGTGCCAGCAGTCCATACCGGGATCCCGAGATGGAGGGCTACACCTTC. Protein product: CASSPYRDPEMEGYTF.

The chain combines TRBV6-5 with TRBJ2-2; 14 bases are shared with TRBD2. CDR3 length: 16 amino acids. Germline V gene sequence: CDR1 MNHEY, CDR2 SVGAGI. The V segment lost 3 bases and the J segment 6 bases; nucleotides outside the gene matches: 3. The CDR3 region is CASSYMTSGRAGELFF. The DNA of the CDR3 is TGTGCCAGCAGTTATATGACTAGCGGGAGGGCCGGGGAGCTGTTTTTT.

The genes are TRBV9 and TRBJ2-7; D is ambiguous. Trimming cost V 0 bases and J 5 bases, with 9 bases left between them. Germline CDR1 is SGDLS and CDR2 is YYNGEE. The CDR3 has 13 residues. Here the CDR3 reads CASSVGRLNEQYF. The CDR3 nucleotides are TGTGCCAGCAGCGTAGGCAGGTTGAACGAGCAGTACTTC.

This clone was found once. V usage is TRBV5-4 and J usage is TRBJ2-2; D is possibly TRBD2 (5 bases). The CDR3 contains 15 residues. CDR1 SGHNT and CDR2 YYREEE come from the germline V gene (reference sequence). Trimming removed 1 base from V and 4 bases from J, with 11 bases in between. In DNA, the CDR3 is TGTGCCAGCAGCTTGCGCGGGTTGTTCACCGGGGAGCTGTTTTTT. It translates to CASSLRGLFTGELFF. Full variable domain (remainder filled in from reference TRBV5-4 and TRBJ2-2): ETGVTQSPTHLIKTRGQQVTLRCSSQSGHNTVSWYQQALGQGPQFIFQYYREEENGRGNFPPRFSGLQFPNYSSELNVNALELDDSALYLCASSLRGLFTGELFFGEGSRLTVL.

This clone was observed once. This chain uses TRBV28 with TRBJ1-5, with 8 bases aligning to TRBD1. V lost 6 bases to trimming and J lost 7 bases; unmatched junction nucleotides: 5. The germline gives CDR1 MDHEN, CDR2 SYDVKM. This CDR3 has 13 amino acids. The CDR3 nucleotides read TGTGCCAGCAGGACAGGGGAACCGCAGCCCCAGCATTTT. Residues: CASRTGEPQPQHF. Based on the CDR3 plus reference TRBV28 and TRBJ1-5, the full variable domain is DVKVTQSSRYLVKRTGEKVFLECVQDMDHENMFWYRQDPGLGLRLIYFSYDVKMKEKGDIPEGYSVSREKKERFSLILESASTNQTSMYLCASRTGEPQPQHFGDGTRLSIL.